The following is a TCR beta chain sequence with its context. What it recognizes is unknown. The sample originates from a study of T cell responses to AZD1222 COVID-19 vaccine. Whole-study findings and limits: Researchers report vaccine-associated CD4 TCRs spanning spike, with dominance at 160-218 and 743-854. Reports say nearly half of spike-specific TCRs go after unmutated variant regions. Spike-specific TCR breadth and depth went up after people got two AZD1222 doses.

V gave up 6 bases and J gave up 0 bases, with 7 bases separating them. CDR3 size: 13 residues. CDR1 and CDR2 (germline): WNHNN, SYGVQD (reference sequence). The assay was immunoSEQ multiplex PCR, and TCRdb's table has in-frame clones only and misses some. The repertoire holds about 120,000 clones, with 92% as singletons. The chain recombines TRBV10-1 with TRBJ2-3, with D uncertain. This receptor was obtained from an adult in good health. The source was peripheral blood, collected on day 0 of AZD1222 vaccination. In DNA, the CDR3 is TGCGCCAGCAGCTCGACTAGCACAGATACGCAGTATTTT. This encodes CASSSTSTDTQYF.